The next 3 T cell receptor beta chains were all read from a single sample in a study of blood T cell repertoires in COVID-19 (dated by TCRdb to 2019 to 2021). The method behind the library was the immunoSEQ multiplex PCR assay. TCRdb stores this immuneACCESS table with in-frame sequences only. Part of the clones is absent; in the studies checked, under half of the shortfall reflects unresolved V genes, and no reason is known for the rest. The sample table holds fewer than 300,000 clones, of which approximately 84% were seen once. The ten most abundant clones make up roughly 10% of the sample. The sample was peripheral blood. The source of these receptors is a man aged 45 to 65 with COVID-19, enrolled during active disease.

In its sample, this clone was seen once. The sample carries other DNA sequences with the same CDR3. The rearrangement joins TRBV7-9 to TRBJ1-4; TRBD1 aligns across 7 bases. Germline CDR1 is SEHNR and CDR2 is FQNEAQ (reference sequence). There are 14 residues in the CDR3. The V segment lost 5 bases and the J segment 1 base; nucleotides outside the gene matches: 1. The CDR3 here is CASSRTGTNEKLFF. The CDR3 DNA follows: TGTGCCAGCAGCCGGACAGGAACTAATGAAAAACTGTTTTTT. Using reference TRBV7-9 and TRBJ1-4 for the parts outside the CDR3, the full variable domain is DTGVSQNPRHKITKRGQNVTFRCDPISEHNRLYWYRQTLGQGPEFLTYFQNEAQLEKSRLLSDRFSAERPKGSFSTLEIQRTEQGDSAMYLCASSRTGTNEKLFFGSGTQLSVL.

The chain couples TRBV19 to TRBJ1-5; TRBD1 might be the D (6 bases). This CDR3 spans 16 amino acids. Germline CDR1 is LNHDA and CDR2 is SQIVND (reference sequence). V shed 3 bases and J shed 2 bases, with 14 bases lying between them. In DNA, the CDR3 is TGTGCCAGTAGTATTGAGGGGGGGTTGGGCAATCAGCCCCAGCATTTT. Translated, it gives CASSIEGGLGNQPQHF. Full variable domain (missing parts from reference TRBV19 and TRBJ1-5): DGGITQSPKYLFRKEGQNVTLSCEQNLNHDAMYWYRQDPGQGLRLIYYSQIVNDFQKGDIAEGYSVSREKKESFPLTVTSAQKNPTAFYLCASSIEGGLGNQPQHFGDGTRLSIL.

The chain recombines TRBV27 with TRBJ2-7; D is unclear. The CDR3 is made up of 16 amino acids. V was cut by 1 base and J by 2 bases, with 15 bases left in between. Germline CDR1 and CDR2: MNHEY and SMNVEV (reference sequence). CDR3 protein: CASSLLVGTDPYEQYF. The CDR3 region has the DNA TGTGCCAGCAGTTTATTAGTTGGTACAGACCCCTACGAGCAGTACTTC.